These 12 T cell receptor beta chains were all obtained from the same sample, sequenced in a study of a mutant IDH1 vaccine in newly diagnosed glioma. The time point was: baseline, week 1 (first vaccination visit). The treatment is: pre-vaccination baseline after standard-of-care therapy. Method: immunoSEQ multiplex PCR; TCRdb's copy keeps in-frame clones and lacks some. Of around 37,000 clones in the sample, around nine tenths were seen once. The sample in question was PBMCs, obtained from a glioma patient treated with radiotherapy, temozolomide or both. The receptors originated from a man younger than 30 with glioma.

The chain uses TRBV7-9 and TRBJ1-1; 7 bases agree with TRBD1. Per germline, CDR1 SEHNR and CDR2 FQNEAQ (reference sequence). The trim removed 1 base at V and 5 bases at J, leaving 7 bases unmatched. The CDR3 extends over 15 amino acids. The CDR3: CASSLGGGVGTEAFF. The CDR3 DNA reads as TGTGCCAGCAGCTTAGGAGGGGGCGTCGGGACTGAAGCTTTCTTT.

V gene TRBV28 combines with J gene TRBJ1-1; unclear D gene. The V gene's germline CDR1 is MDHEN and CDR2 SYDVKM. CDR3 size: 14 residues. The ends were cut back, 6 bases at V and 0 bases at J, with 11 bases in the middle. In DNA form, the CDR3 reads TGTGCCAGCAGACCCCTCTACTTGAACACTGAAGCTTTCTTT. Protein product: CASRPLYLNTEAFF.

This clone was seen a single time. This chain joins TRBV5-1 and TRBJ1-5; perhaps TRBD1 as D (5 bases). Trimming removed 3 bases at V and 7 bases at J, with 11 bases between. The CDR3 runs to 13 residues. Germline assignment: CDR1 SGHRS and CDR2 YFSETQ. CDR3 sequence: CASSSGRDQPQHF. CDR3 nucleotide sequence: TGCGCCAGCAGCTCAGGTAGGGACCAGCCCCAGCATTTT.

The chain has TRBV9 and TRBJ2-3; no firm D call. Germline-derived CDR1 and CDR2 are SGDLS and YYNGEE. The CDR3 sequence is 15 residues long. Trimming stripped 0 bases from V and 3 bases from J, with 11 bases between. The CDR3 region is CASSVGLELTDTQYF. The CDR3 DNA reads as TGTGCCAGCAGCGTAGGGCTGGAGTTGACAGATACGCAGTATTTT.

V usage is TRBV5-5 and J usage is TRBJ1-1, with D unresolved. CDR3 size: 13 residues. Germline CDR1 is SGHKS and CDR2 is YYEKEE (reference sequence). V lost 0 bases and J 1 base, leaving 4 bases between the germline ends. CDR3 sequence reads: CASSLDRNTEAFF. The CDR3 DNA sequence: TGTGCCAGCAGCTTGGACCGGAACACTGAAGCTTTCTTT.

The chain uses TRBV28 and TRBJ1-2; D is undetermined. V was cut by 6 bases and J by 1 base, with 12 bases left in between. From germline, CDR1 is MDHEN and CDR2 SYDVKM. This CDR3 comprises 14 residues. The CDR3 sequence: CASRWAQVNYGYTF. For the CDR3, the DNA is TGTGCCAGCAGATGGGCTCAGGTTAACTATGGCTACACCTTC.

CDR3 protein: CASSLWGSETQYF. The CDR3 nucleotides are TGTGCCAGCAGCTTATGGGGAAGTGAGACCCAGTACTTC. The chain joins TRBV11-2 to TRBJ2-5; D remains unclear. V was clipped by 2 bases and J by 5 bases, with 9 bases between them. Germline lookup yields CDR1 SGHAT and CDR2 FQNNGV. The CDR3 runs to 13 residues.

The CDR3 loop is CASSEWEWYEQYF. CDR3 sequence (DNA): TGTGCCAGCAGTGAATGGGAGTGGTACGAGCAGTACTTC. The rearrangement uses TRBV2 and TRBJ2-7; maybe TRBD2 (5 bases). Trimming took off 2 bases at V and 4 bases at J, with 9 bases between the two ends. The CDR3 is made up of 13 amino acids. Germline V gene sequence: CDR1 SNHLY, CDR2 FYNNEI.

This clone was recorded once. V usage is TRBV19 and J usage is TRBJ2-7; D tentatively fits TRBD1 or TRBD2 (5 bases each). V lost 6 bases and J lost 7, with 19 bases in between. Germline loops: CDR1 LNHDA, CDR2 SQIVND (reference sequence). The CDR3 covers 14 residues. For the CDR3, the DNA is TGTGCCAGTAGGAGGGGTCATGACGTGACTGAGCAGTACTTC. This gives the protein CASRRGHDVTEQYF.

CDR3 nucleotides: TGCAGTGCTACTCGTACTGAAGCTTTCTTT. It is translated as CSATRTEAFF. V and J are TRBV20-1 and TRBJ1-1; D is unclear. This CDR3 has 10 amino acids. Germline CDR1 is DFQATT and CDR2 is SNEGSKA (reference sequence). Trimming left V 4 bases short and J 5 bases short, with 5 bases between.

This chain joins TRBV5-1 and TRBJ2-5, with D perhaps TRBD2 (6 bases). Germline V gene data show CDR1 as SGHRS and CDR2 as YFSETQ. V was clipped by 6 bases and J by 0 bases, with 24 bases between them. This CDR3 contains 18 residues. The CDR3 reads CASTLAVRGIRNQETQYF. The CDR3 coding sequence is TGCGCCAGCACCCTCGCTGTTCGGGGGATCCGTAACCAAGAGACCCAGTACTTC.

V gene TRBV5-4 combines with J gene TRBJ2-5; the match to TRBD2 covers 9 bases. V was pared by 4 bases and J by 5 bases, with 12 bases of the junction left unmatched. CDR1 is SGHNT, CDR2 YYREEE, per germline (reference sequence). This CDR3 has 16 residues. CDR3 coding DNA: TGTGCCAGCAGCCCCGGCGGTAGCGGGAGCTTGGAGACCCAGTACTTC. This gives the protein CASSPGGSGSLETQYF.